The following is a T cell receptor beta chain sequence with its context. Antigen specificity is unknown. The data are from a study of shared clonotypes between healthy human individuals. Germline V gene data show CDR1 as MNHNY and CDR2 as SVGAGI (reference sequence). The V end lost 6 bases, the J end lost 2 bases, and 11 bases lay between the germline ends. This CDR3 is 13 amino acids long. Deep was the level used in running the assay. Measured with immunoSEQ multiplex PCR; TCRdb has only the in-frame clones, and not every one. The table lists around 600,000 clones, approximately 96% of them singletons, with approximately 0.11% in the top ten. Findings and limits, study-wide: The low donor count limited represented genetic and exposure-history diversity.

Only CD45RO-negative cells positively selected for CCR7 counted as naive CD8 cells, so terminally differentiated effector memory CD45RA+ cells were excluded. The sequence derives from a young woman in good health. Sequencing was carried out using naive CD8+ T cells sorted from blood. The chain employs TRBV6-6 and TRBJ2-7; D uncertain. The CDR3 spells CASRKDLTYEQYF. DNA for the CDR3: TGTGCCAGCAGGAAAGACCTTACCTACGAGCAGTACTTC.